This T cell receptor beta chain was found in a study of T cell repertoires in ileal Crohn's disease. Study-level information: All patients had surgery for stricturing (around 61%) or penetrating (approximately 39%) disease. From the surgical specimen's inflamed ileum, biopsies were taken as M0.

Profiling relied on immunoSEQ multiplex PCR, and the TCRdb table lists in-frame clones only, not all of them. The data show around 5,500 clones, roughly three quarters seen once. As regards this clone: Its specificity is not known.

The CDR3 is 16 amino acids. CDR1 is KGHSH and CDR2 is LQKENI in the germline V gene. The junction had 4 bases not matched to a gene; V was cut back by 3 bases and J by 0 bases. Time point denoted: inflamed ileum from the surgical specimen. The study, taken as a whole, reports: Compared with non-smokers, active smokers at surgery showed more clonal expansions. All patients with clonality above 26.8% had endoscopic recurrence.

The chain is built from TRBV18 and TRBJ1-5, with TRBD1 matching over 8 bases. Sequences were obtained from ileal tissue. This receptor was taken from an adult with Crohn's disease. The chain's CDR3 is CASSPEGTGSNQPQHF. The CDR3 nucleotides read TGTGCCAGCTCACCCGAAGGGACAGGTAGCAATCAGCCCCAGCATTTT.